This TCR beta chain derives from a study of T cell changes during pregnancy in multiple sclerosis. TCRdb's table, derived via immunoSEQ multiplex PCR, lists solely in-frame clones and lacks some. This sample has tens of thousands of clones, with approximately 92% found just once. Germline-derived CDR1 and CDR2 are SNHLY and FYNNEI. With V trimmed by 5 bases and J by 4 bases, 3 bases remained unmatched. The CDR3 sequence is 14 residues long. The chain joins TRBV2 to TRBJ2-1; TRBD2 agrees at 9 bases. Sequencing was performed on peripheral blood, taken in the first trimester of pregnancy. The receptor comes from a female donor with multiple sclerosis, enrolled in a pregnancy study. The CDR3: CASSRGGGYNEQFF. Here the CDR3 DNA reads TGTGCCAGCAGTCGCGGGGGGGGGTACAATGAGCAGTTCTTC. Full variable domain (remainder filled in from reference TRBV2 and TRBJ2-1): EPEVTQTPSHQVTQMGQEVILRCVPISNHLYFYWYRQILGQKVEFLVSFYNNEISEKSEIFDDQFSVERPDGSNFTLKIRSTKLEDSAMYFCASSRGGGYNEQFFGPGTRLTVL.